This TCR beta chain was obtained from a study of vaccination and CD4 T cells after COVID-19. Overall study: Convalescent study patients returned SARS-CoV-2 positive nasal swab PCR results, with several mild cases and one severe. Sampling after COVID took place at a median of about 98 days (range 35 to 161) following diagnosis. Convalescents were six males and four females, two of them Hispanic.

Indicated treatment: 10-day PBMC culture with coronavirus spike peptide pools or control peptides (ViraFEST assay). ViraFEST used peptide pools to expand antigen-specific T cells and subsequently sequenced their TCRs. Cultured CD4+ T cell DNA was sequenced using the Oncomine TCR Beta short-read assay. Each CDR3 protein gets one entry after TCRdb re-called the PCR reads with MiXCR. The sample gives 9,500 to 15,000 distinct CDR3 sequences, around 40% of which show up once; more than 20% is in the top ten. Turning to this clonotype: Its target is unknown.

This receptor was obtained from a human donor with COVID-19. Sequenced material: cultured CD4+ T cells from blood.

The CDR3 DNA reads TGTGCCAGCAGGCCAGGGGGCAGCTCTGGAAACACCATATATTTT. As protein: CASRPGGSSGNTIYF. V is TRBV25-1 and J is TRBJ1-3; 8 positions match TRBD1. The CDR3 sequence is 15 residues long. V dropped 6 bases and J dropped 0; count of bases not matched to a gene: 4. Germline assignment: CDR1 MGHDK and CDR2 SYGVNS.